This TCR beta chain was captured by sequencing in a study of human T cells and chemical hapten exposure. Time point meaning: patch test 2, 6 weeks after DPC sensitization. Treatment meaning: therapeutic diphenylcyclopropenone sensitization with weekly scalp DPC. This clonotype has more than one count but fewer than ten. The CDR3 spans 15 residues. Germline trimming cut 5 bases from V and 2 bases from J; bases unmatched to any gene: 7. Germline V gives CDR1 SGHTA, CDR2 FQGNSA. TCRdb redid the calling of the RACE reads with MiXCR, one entry per CDR3 protein. In the table there are 70,000 to 95,000 distinct CDR3 sequences, around 7% of which are singletons.

The material was whole blood, obtained in connection with sensitization to the hapten diphenylcyclopropenone (DPC). The chain has TRBV7-2 and TRBJ2-3; TRBD2 agrees at 7 bases. This sequence was found in a woman in her thirties with alopecia areata. Some clones in this sample may be carry-over from other donors' samples. CDR3 region: CASSRKRGPTDTQYF. DNA for the CDR3: TGTGCCAGCAGCCGAAAGCGGGGCCCCACAGATACGCAGTATTTT. Full variable domain (remainder filled in from reference TRBV7-2 and TRBJ2-3): GAGVSQSPSNKVTEKGKDVELRCDPISGHTALYWYRQSLGQGLEFLIYFQGNSAPDKSGLPSDRFSAERTGGSVSTLTIQRTQQEDSAVYLCASSRKRGPTDTQYFGPGTRLTVL.